This T cell receptor beta chain was sequenced in a study of blood T cell repertoires in COVID-19 (dated by TCRdb to the early 2020s). At the level of the whole study: Samples covering the acute and convalescent phases of COVID-19 were provided by collaborators in the United States, Italy and Spain. HLA class I and class II types, where available, came from metadata supplied by the sample provider rather than from assay-based typing. The sample metadata nearly always contained a de-identified subject ID, COVID-19 status, age in years and sex. Deeply sampled blood TCRbeta repertoires from subjects exposed to, actively infected with, or recovered from COVID-19 were included in the dataset. The prospective study material was composed of cDNA or gDNA derived from T cells, B-cell-depleted T cells, or PBMCs. A freely available public database, intended as a resource for researchers studying the immune response to SARS-CoV-2, is where the repertoires were released. Samples were obtained from the ongoing ImmuneRACE study (first 160 participants) and from approximately 1,200 subjects provided by 6 global collaborators.

The CDR3 spans 14 residues, from the cysteine through the phenylalanine. Left in the record is the CDR3 DNA by itself, 42 bases read in frame from the first base. For CDR1 and CDR2, the germline V gene lists SGHAT and FQNNGV. Trimming at the junction amounts to 5 bases on V and 3 bases on J, and the germline ends lie 14 bases apart. Overall study results and their limits: The quantity of clinical and demographic metadata differed by source and by participant and was supplied without curation.

The immunoSEQ Assay, a bias-controlled multiplex PCR, was used to amplify TCRbeta CDR3 regions from genomic DNA. In the original analysis: The number of nucleated cells in each sample was estimated from the amplification of reference gene primers within the assay. To quantify the absolute abundance of each unique TCRbeta CDR3 rearrangement, sequence reads were collapsed and filtered. For each sample, productive Simpson clonality was calculated by taking the square root of Simpson's diversity index across productive rearrangements. Not all clones reach the TCRdb copy of this immuneACCESS table, which keeps in-frame sequences only. Checked studies attribute under half of the gap to unresolved V genes and leave the rest unexplained. V, J and clone size were drawn from that table, and D and trimming were deduced from the DNA. The sample table contains some 64,000 clones; only one count was recorded for less than 80% of them. Around a sixth of the sample is held by the ten biggest clonotypes.

The collaborating institutions used their own protocols to collect whole blood in K2EDTA tubes. Collaborator samples were shipped for TCRbeta analysis as frozen whole blood, isolated PBMCs, or DNA extracted from either sample type. Concerning this clone: Its antigen remains unidentified. Base qualities are missing; no much larger clone stands one base away.

The sequence derives from a man aged 55 to 70 with acute or convalescent COVID-19. Recombination connected TRBV11-2 to TRBJ2-7; TRBD2 is a weak D gene call, 6 bases matching. What was sequenced was peripheral blood. The nucleotide sequence is given as TGTGCCAGCAGCCGGGACTTGGCTAACTACGAGCAGTACTTC. The encoded protein is CASSRDLANYEQYF.